Listed below are T cell receptor beta chains from one sample, sequenced in a study of blood T cell repertoires in COVID-19. Sequencing was performed with immunoSEQ multiplex PCR; in TCRdb, only in-frame clones are kept and a portion is missing. The repertoire holds 160,000 or so clones, with about four fifths as singletons. Sample: PBMCs or T cells enriched from blood (not recorded which). Receptor source: a woman aged 60 to 75 who had recovered from COVID-19. CDR3s leave out the opening cysteine and the closing phenylalanine or tryptophan. The D gene is left open where the match is weak.

TRBJ2-3	NA	TRBV5-4	ASSLVGAAGIDTQY
TRBJ2-3	TRBD2	TRBV6-1	ASSETSGGGTDTQY
TRBJ1-5	NA	TRBV24-1	ATSGVGAQPQH
TRBJ2-7	NA	TRBV27	ASSVGHRRAEQY
TRBJ1-5	NA	TRBV27	ASSLGPEQPQH
TRBJ2-3	NA	TRBV25-1	ASSEFYGGADTQY
TRBJ2-6	NA	TRBV6-5	ASSYGGANVLT
TRBJ1-1	NA	TRBV9	ASSVDAGLNTEAF
TRBJ1-2	NA	TRBV28	ASSSTAGGNNYGYT
TRBJ1-6	NA	TRBV11-2	ASSLRRWNSPLH
TRBJ2-5	NA	TRBV29-1	SVVQLETQY
TRBJ1-1	TRBD1	TRBV7-2	ASSLATGVNTEAF
TRBJ1-2	TRBD1	TRBV6-5	ASSYSRQGNYGYT
TRBJ1-2	NA	TRBV29-1	SVEDRGAEGGYT
TRBJ1-2	TRBD1	TRBV5-4	ASSLLQGAYGYT
TRBJ1-1	NA	TRBV7-9	ASSNRALNTEAF
TRBJ2-1	NA	TRBV11-3	ASSASAVYNEQF
TRBJ1-2	NA	TRBV30	ANPRGMNGYT
TRBJ1-2	TRBD1	TRBV19	ASKWPDRANYGYT
TRBJ2-5	TRBD2	TRBV7-8	ASSWGLAGSGPTETQY
TRBJ2-5	NA	TRBV7-6	ASSPIGGTQY